The 26 T cell receptor beta chains below were found in one sample sequenced in a study of read filtering for tumor transcriptome and immune sequencing. This library used roughly 430 ng RNA and molecular barcoded adaptors spanning alpha/delta and beta/gamma chains. From the reads, TCRdb called clonotypes with MiXCR, one entry per CDR3 protein. In the table there are 85,000 to 100,000 distinct CDR3 sequences, roughly 21% of which are singletons. The sample was a population of CD138-negative cells sorted from bone marrow. These receptors all stem from a donor over 35 with multiple myeloma.

As to this clonotype: A clone one base away is much larger, so this may be a read error. Likely a read error: the CDR3 ends without its conserved phenylalanine or tryptophan. CDR3 loop: CASKETQYNEQFL. CDR3 DNA: TGTGCCAGCAAAGAGACACAGTACAATGAGCAGTTCCTC. This chain links TRBV6-2 or TRBV6-3 with TRBJ2-1; no clear D gene. The germline V gene has CDR1 MNHEY and CDR2 SVGEGT. Trimming removed 7 bases from V and 4 bases from J, with 11 bases in between. The CDR3 loop spans 13 amino acids.

This clonotype is a singleton in its sample. This sequence joins TRBV20-1 and TRBJ2-5; perhaps TRBD2 as D (6 bases). Germline V gene sequence: CDR1 DFQATT, CDR2 SNEGSKA (reference sequence). V dropped 7 bases and J dropped 6 bases, with 18 bases sitting between them. This CDR3 is built from 13 residues. The CDR3 sequence is CSVPDGGRQTQYF. CDR3 in DNA: TGCAGTGTTCCGGACGGGGGTAGGCAGACCCAGTACTTC.

This clonotype was seen more than once but under ten times. The chain has TRBV28 and TRBJ1-1; the match to TRBD1 covers 8 bases. Per germline, CDR1 MDHEN and CDR2 SYDVKM. CDR3 size: 14 residues. Trimming took 5 bases from V and 4 from J; bases not matched to a gene: 6. CDR3 sequence (DNA): TGTGCCAGCAGTCCAGGGGGCGCGACCACTGAAGCTTTCTTT. Residues: CASSPGGATTEAFF.

This clonotype was counted ten times or more. The rearrangement joins TRBV5-1 to TRBJ2-1; the match to TRBD2 covers 9 bases. Germline V CDR1 and CDR2: SGHRS, YFSETQ. This CDR3 is 16 amino acids long. The ends lost 0 bases at V and 6 bases at J; junction bases unmatched: 7. This CDR3 reads CASSLGAGGPANEQFF. As DNA, the CDR3 is TGCGCCAGCAGCTTGGGGGCGGGGGGGCCCGCCAATGAGCAGTTCTTC.

About this clonotype itself: A much larger clone is a single base away; this may be a read error. The chain uses TRBV7-2 and TRBJ2-7, with 12 bases lining up with TRBD2. The DNA end favors TRBJ2-1, so the J call may be wrong. The CDR3 totals 14 residues. Germline assignment: CDR1 SGHTA and CDR2 FQGNSA. The CDR3 protein is CASSSSGGVSEQFF. The CDR3 DNA follows: TGTGCCAGCAGCTCTAGCGGGGGGGTTTCCGAGCAGTTCTTC.

The sample holds many counts of this clonotype. This chain connects TRBV18 to TRBJ2-1; 11 nucleotides line up with TRBD1. The J segment lost 10 bases and the V segment lost 3 bases, leaving 5 bases of the junction unmatched. Germline CDR1 is KGHSH and CDR2 is LQKENI. The CDR3 runs to 14 residues. In DNA form, the CDR3 reads TGTGCCAGCTCACCGGACAGGGGGCGTTTAGAGCAGTTCTTC. Protein: CASSPDRGRLEQFF.

This chain uses TRBV18 with TRBJ2-2; 9 bases agree with TRBD1. Germline V gene lookup returns CDR1 KGHSH and CDR2 LQKENI. There are 18 residues in the CDR3. The junction had 12 bases not matched to a gene; V was cut back by 6 bases and J by 1 base. As DNA, the CDR3 is TGTGCCAGCTCCCGTCCCGGGACAGGGTTGTGGAACACCGGGGAGCTGTTTTTT. Protein: CASSRPGTGLWNTGELFF.

This clonotype was found many times. The chain has TRBV7-9 and TRBJ2-7; 7 positions agree with TRBD2. The CDR3 contains 18 residues. V lost 5 bases to trimming and J lost 0 bases; unmatched junction nucleotides: 16. Germline loops: CDR1 SEHNR, CDR2 FQNEAQ (reference sequence). CDR3 in amino acids: CASSPHYDLTGGSYEQYF. CDR3 DNA: TGTGCCAGCAGCCCCCATTATGATTTGACGGGGGGCTCCTACGAGCAGTACTTC.

This clonotype showed up just a few times. The chain links TRBV11-2 to TRBJ2-1; 11 bases align to TRBD1. The V and J ends lost 4 bases and 6 bases, in that order; junction bases with no gene match: 8. Per germline, CDR1 SGHAT and CDR2 FQNNGV. The CDR3 is 16 amino acids. This CDR3 reads CASSSGPGTGGNEQFF. CDR3 sequence (DNA): TGTGCCAGCAGCTCAGGCCCCGGGACAGGGGGCAATGAGCAGTTCTTC.

This clonotype was recorded at least ten times. The rearrangement joins TRBV29-1 to TRBJ2-2; tentatively, D is TRBD1 (6 bases). V was clipped by 4 bases and J by 2 bases, with 17 bases between them. Looked up from germline, CDR1 is SQVTM and CDR2 is ANQGSEA. The CDR3 consists of 16 residues. CDR3 DNA: TGCAGCGTTGTCGGTCTGGGGGCTACTAACACCGGGGAGCTGTTTTTT. This codes for CSVVGLGATNTGELFF.

This clonotype showed up just a few times. The gene calls are TRBV28 and TRBJ1-4; 8 bases match TRBD1. Germline CDR1 and CDR2: MDHEN and SYDVKM. The CDR3 is 14 residues long. Germline trimming cut 5 bases from V and 3 bases from J; bases unmatched to any gene: 2. CDR3 in DNA: TGTGCCAGCAGTCGGACAGGGTCTAATGAAAAACTGTTTTTT. The encoded protein is CASSRTGSNEKLFF. The entire variable domain, with the rest obtained from reference TRBV28 and TRBJ1-4, is as follows: DVKVTQSSRYLVKRTGEKVFLECVQDMDHENMFWYRQDPGLGLRLIYFSYDVKMKEKGDIPEGYSVSREKKERFSLILESASTNQTSMYLCASSRTGSNEKLFFGSGTQLSVL.

This clonotype has just a few counts. V and J are TRBV7-9 and TRBJ1-2; 7 bases agree with TRBD1. Germline CDR1 SEHNR, CDR2 FQNEAQ (reference sequence). Trimming removed 0 bases from V and 1 base from J; junction bases left unmatched: 2. This CDR3 contains 15 residues. The CDR3 reads CASSLAGQINYGYTF. CDR3 sequence (DNA): TGTGCCAGCAGCTTAGCGGGACAGATTAACTATGGCTACACCTTC.

In its sample, this clonotype was seen a few times. The chain employs TRBV4-1 and TRBJ1-1; 7 positions agree with TRBD1. The CDR3 has 15 residues. J gave up 6 bases and V 1 base, and 8 bases lay outside the gene matches. CDR1 MGHRA and CDR2 YSYEKL come from the germline V gene. CDR3 bases: TGCGCCAGCAGCCAAGGTTACAGGGGATTCTCTGAAGCTTTCTTT. The encoded protein is CASSQGYRGFSEAFF.

In this sample, this clonotype turned up many times. The V call is TRBV14, the J call TRBJ2-5, with D uncertain. The CDR3 length is 16 residues. Looked up from germline, CDR1 is SGHDN and CDR2 is FVKESK. V was pared by 0 bases and J by 1 base, with 12 bases between. The CDR3: CASSQDYASPQETQYF. The CDR3 DNA is TGTGCCAGCAGCCAAGATTACGCCTCCCCCCAAGAGACCCAGTACTTC.

This clonotype came up a few times. This chain joins TRBV5-1 and TRBJ1-1; no firm D call. This CDR3 spans 13 amino acids. Trimming removed 6 bases at V and 1 base at J, with 10 bases between. Germline CDR1 and CDR2: SGHRS and YFSETQ. The CDR3 sequence is CASNVDGNTEAFF. CDR3 nucleotides: TGCGCCAGCAACGTCGACGGGAACACTGAAGCTTTCTTT.

Ten or more counts support this clonotype. The V and J genes are TRBV12-3 or TRBV12-4 and TRBJ1-6; 8 bases line up with TRBD1. V lost 6 bases to trimming and J lost 7 bases; unmatched junction nucleotides: 5. This CDR3 has 14 residues. CDR3 protein: CASRSGGANSPLHF. CDR3 DNA: TGTGCCAGCAGGTCAGGGGGCGCAAATTCACCCCTCCACTTT.

On this clonotype itself: A much more abundant neighbour one base away suggests this may be a read error. The conserved phenylalanine or tryptophan normally closing the CDR3 is absent here, so this likely arose from a read error. V is TRBV7-3 and J is TRBJ1-1, with a weak D call TRBD1 (5 bases). The V gene lost 5 bases and the J gene lost 0 bases, with 7 bases spanning the gap. This CDR3 spans 13 amino acids. CDR1 SGHTA and CDR2 FQGTGA come from the germline V gene. Written as DNA, the CDR3 is TGTGCCAGCAGCGGGGGTCTGAACACTGAAGCTTTCTTA. Translated: CASSGGLNTEAFL.

This clonotype was counted at least ten times. The chain's CDR3 is CASSPPIPYTEAFF. CDR3 nucleotide sequence: TGTGCCAGCTCACCACCAATCCCATACACTGAAGCTTTCTTT. The rearrangement uses TRBV18 and TRBJ1-1; no clear D. Germline loops: CDR1 KGHSH, CDR2 LQKENI. V was shortened by 0 bases and J by 3 bases, with 8 bases between the two germline ends. The CDR3 runs 14 residues.

As regards this clonotype: The germline gene is not matched at one end of the junction; a read error may be the cause. This chain's CDR3 is CGARDSFGDSRGYTF. The DNA of the CDR3 is TGCGGTGCTAGAGATTCTTTCGGGGACAGTCGTGGCTACACCTTC. The chain employs TRBV20-1 and TRBJ1-2, with TRBD1 identical over 7 bases. The CDR3 totals 15 residues. Germline CDR1 reads DFQATT; CDR2 reads SNEGSKA (reference sequence).

The V gene is TRBV11-2, the J gene TRBJ2-1, with D perhaps assigned TRBD1 or TRBD2 (6 bases each). The CDR3 has 15 residues. Between the trimmed V and J ends, which lost 3 bases and 6 bases, there was a span of 15 bases. Germline V gene data show CDR1 as SGHAT and CDR2 as FQNNGV. CDR3 nucleotides: TGTGCCAGCAGCTTTGGGGGCGGGGTGGGCAATGAGCAGTTCTTC. Translation gives CASSFGGGVGNEQFF.

This clonotype occurred a few times. A much larger clone sits a single nucleotide away, making a read error possible. The chain combines TRBV12-3 or TRBV12-4 with TRBJ1-1; D perhaps matches TRBD1 (6 bases). The CDR3 runs 15 residues. Trimming left V 4 bases short and J 6 bases short, with 18 bases between. CDR3 coding DNA: TGTGCCAGCAGTTCTTGGGACACTGAGCGGGCTGAAGCTTTCTTT. It translates to CASSSWDTERAEAFF.

The rearrangement joins TRBV2 to TRBJ2-5; D ambiguous. The germline V gene has CDR1 SNHLY and CDR2 FYNNEI. V shed 8 bases and J shed 7 bases, with 8 bases lying between them. This CDR3 has 10 amino acids. This chain's CDR3 is CASRSGTQYF. CDR3 sequence (DNA): TGTGCCAGCCGGAGTGGGACCCAGTACTTC.

This clonotype appeared many times. The chain employs TRBV11-2 and TRBJ2-3; D is uncertain. Germline loops: CDR1 SGHAT, CDR2 FQNNGV. The length of the CDR3 is 13 residues. Between the trimmed V and J ends, which lost 4 bases and 1 base, there was a span of 6 bases. CDR3 DNA: TGTGCCAGCAGCTCAATTGGCACAGATACGCAGTATTTT. Translating gives CASSSIGTDTQYF.

The chain combines TRBV6-5 with TRBJ2-1; no reliable D call. Deletions cut 5 bases from V and 10 bases from J, with 15 bases between. The V gene's germline CDR1 is MNHEY and CDR2 SVGAGI. This CDR3 spans 13 amino acids. The CDR3 DNA sequence: TGTGCCAGCAGTCGTCATTTTCCTCCGGAGCAGTTCTTC. It specifies CASSRHFPPEQFF.

The V call is TRBV20-1, the J call TRBJ1-1; D uncertain. Germline loops: CDR1 DFQATT, CDR2 SNEGSKA (reference sequence). The CDR3 has 13 amino acids. V was pared by 5 bases and J by 0 bases, with 10 bases between. The CDR3, as DNA: TGCAGTGCTCGAAGGGTCGTGAACACTGAAGCTTTCTTT. Its protein product is CSARRVVNTEAFF.

This clonotype has a count of ten or more. The rearrangement uses TRBV5-1 and TRBJ2-5, with a weak D call TRBD1 (7 bases). V was shortened by 5 bases and J by 4 bases, with 18 bases between the two germline ends. The CDR3 spans 15 residues. Germline values: CDR1 SGHRS, CDR2 YFSETQ. The CDR3 bases are TGCGCCAGCAGACCTACAGGGGAGGAGCGAGAGACCCAGTACTTC. This translates into CASRPTGEERETQYF.